These 25 T cell receptor beta chains were sequenced from one sample in a study of T cells in Graves' hyperthyroidism and ophthalmopathy. The investigators amplified TCR beta CDR3 regions from RNA transcripts. In the first-round RT-PCR of the TCR CDR3, the HTBI primer set was used. Via MiXCR, TCRdb re-called the multiplex PCR reads, giving one row per CDR3 protein. The sample holds 700,000 to 950,000 distinct CDR3 sequences, about a third seen once. The sequencing sample was made of blood. These receptors came from a woman between 40 and 50 years old with Graves' hyperthyroidism.

This clonotype has only a few counts. The chain recombines TRBV6-1 with TRBJ2-2; a possible D gene is TRBD2 (5 bases). This CDR3 is built from 15 residues. Deletions cut 4 bases from V and 2 bases from J, with 11 bases between. The germline gives CDR1 MNHNS, CDR2 SASEGT. CDR3 protein: CASSGFLANTGELFF. CDR3 DNA sequence: TGTGCCAGCAGTGGTTTTCTAGCTAACACCGGGGAGCTGTTTTTT.

This clonotype has just a few counts. This sequence joins TRBV7-9 and TRBJ2-7, with D tentatively TRBD2 (6 bases). The germline CDR1 and CDR2 sequences are SEHNR and FQNEAQ (reference sequence). V lost 5 bases, J lost 0 bases, and 17 bases lay in between. The length of the CDR3 is 16 residues. The CDR3 is CASSHPREHSSYEQYF. CDR3 sequence (DNA): TGTGCCAGCAGCCATCCCCGGGAGCATAGCTCCTACGAGCAGTACTTC.

This clonotype was counted a single time. A junction end diverges from the germline sequence, so it may reflect a read error. This sequence joins TRBV10-3 and TRBJ2-7; 9 bases are shared with TRBD2. Germline-derived CDR1 and CDR2 are ENHRY and SYGVKD. CDR3 size: 19 residues. The CDR3 DNA reads as TGTGCCACCAGTGAGTTTAGCGGGAGTCGCATGCTCTACGTGGGAGAGCAGTACTTC. It yields the protein CATSEFSGSRMLYVGEQYF.

The chain couples TRBV11-1 to TRBJ1-6; perhaps TRBD1 as D (5 bases). The CDR3 covers 16 residues. Trimming removed 5 bases from V and 3 bases from J, with 14 bases in between. The germline V gene has CDR1 SGHAT and CDR2 FQDESV (reference sequence). CDR3 sequence reads: CASSEIQDIYNSPLHF. The CDR3 region has the DNA TGTGCCAGCAGCGAAATACAGGACATCTATAATTCACCCCTCCACTTT.

This clonotype was recorded many times. This chain uses TRBV20-1 with TRBJ2-5; TRBD1 agrees at 11 bases. CDR3 length: 16 residues. From germline, CDR1 is DFQATT and CDR2 SNEGSKA (reference sequence). The junction had 9 bases not matched to a gene; V was cut back by 1 base and J by 5 bases. The chain's CDR3 is CSARGFLDRGLETQYF. The CDR3, as DNA: TGCAGTGCTAGAGGGTTCTTGGACAGGGGGCTCGAGACCCAGTACTTC.

This clonotype was counted ten times or more. This chain joins TRBV10-3 and TRBJ1-2; D unclear. Germline V gene sequence: CDR1 ENHRY, CDR2 SYGVKD. With 0 bases removed from V and 8 bases from J, the gap between germline ends came to 7 bases. The CDR3 covers 12 residues. The DNA of the CDR3 is TGTGCCATCAGTGAGTCGGAAAGAGGCTACACCTTC. Protein sequence: CAISESERGYTF.

The V call is TRBV19, the J call TRBJ1-5; D is uncertain. Trimming took 3 bases from V and 5 from J, leaving 17 bases between them. Per the germline V gene, CDR1 is LNHDA and CDR2 is SQIVND (reference sequence). The CDR3 extends over 16 amino acids. The CDR3, as DNA: TGTGCCAGTAGTATTTGGGGTAAGCAATATCATCAGCCCCAGCATTTT. Its translation: CASSIWGKQYHQPQHF.

This clonotype occurred many times. The chain has TRBV6-6 and TRBJ1-2; possible D gene TRBD1, 5 bases. This CDR3 has 16 residues. Trimming took off 10 bases at V and 0 bases at J, with 21 bases between the two ends. Per the germline V gene, CDR1 is MNHNY and CDR2 is SVGAGI (reference sequence). CDR3 sequence: CATTPGGDLSNYGYTF. The CDR3 DNA reads TGTGCCACCACCCCCGGGGGTGACCTGTCTAACTATGGCTACACCTTC.

The genes are TRBV24-1 and TRBJ1-4; 12 bases match TRBD1. V gave up 4 bases and J gave up 2 bases; unmatched junction bases: 4. CDR1 is KGHDR and CDR2 is SFDVKD in the germline V gene. This CDR3 is 17 amino acids long. DNA for the CDR3: TGTGCCACCAGTGAGACAGGGACAGGGGGCACTAATGAAAAACTGTTTTTT. This gives the protein CATSETGTGGTNEKLFF.

This clonotype occurred many times. The V and J genes are TRBV7-8 and TRBJ2-2, with 16 bases matching TRBD2. Trimming took 5 bases from V and 5 from J; bases not matched to a gene: 8. This CDR3 comprises 18 residues. The germline V gene has CDR1 SGHVS and CDR2 FQNEAQ. The CDR3 nucleotides are TGTGCCAGCAGCGCAGGGACTAGCGGGAGGGCCTCGACCGGGGAGCTGTTTTTT. Translating it yields CASSAGTSGRASTGELFF.

In DNA form, the CDR3 reads TGTGCCAGTAGTATCCCCGGCGGGGGGGGGGAGTGGGCCCAGTACTTC. It yields the protein CASSIPGGGGEWAQYF. The V call is TRBV19, the J call TRBJ2-5; 9 bases map to TRBD2. Germline CDR1 and CDR2: LNHDA and SQIVND (reference sequence). With V trimmed by 3 bases and J by 9 bases, 14 bases remained unmatched. CDR3 length: 16 residues.

This clonotype was recorded many times. The chain uses TRBV24-1 and TRBJ1-1; TRBD1 is a possible D gene (5 bases). There are 15 residues in the CDR3. Trimming left V 3 bases short and J 4 bases short, with 14 bases between. From germline, CDR1 is KGHDR and CDR2 SFDVKD. This CDR3 reads CATSDSGRGGTEAFF. In DNA form, the CDR3 reads TGTGCCACCAGTGATAGCGGGCGGGGGGGCACTGAAGCTTTCTTT.

Concerning this clonotype itself: One end of the junction fails to match germline, which may point to a read error. This chain joins TRBV7-6 and TRBJ1-5; D remains ambiguous. Germline CDR1 and CDR2: SGHVS and FNYEAQ. This CDR3 comprises 14 residues. CDR3 protein: CASSQVSGNQPRHF. CDR3 DNA sequence: TGCGCCAGCAGCCAAGTTTCAGGCAATCAGCCCCGGCATTTT.

This clonotype turned up a few times. The CDR3 loop is CASSQDGTGSYGYTF. CDR3 DNA sequence: TGTGCCAGCAGCCAAGATGGGACGGGGTCCTATGGCTACACCTTC. The chain combines TRBV14 with TRBJ1-2; a possible D gene is TRBD1 (5 bases). CDR1 is SGHDN and CDR2 is FVKESK in the germline V gene. V lost 0 bases and J lost 4, with 12 bases in between. This CDR3 is built from 15 residues.

This clonotype was recorded many times. The J gene is TRBJ1-1, the V gene TRBV5-4, with D possibly being TRBD1 (6 bases). Per the germline V gene, CDR1 is SGHNT and CDR2 is YYREEE (reference sequence). Trimming left V 2 bases short and J 7 bases short, with 15 bases between. CDR3 length: 14 residues. DNA of the CDR3: TGTGCCAGCAGCTTACGGGGGCTGGGGAATGAAGCTTTCTTT. Translation gives CASSLRGLGNEAFF.

The chain couples TRBV19 to TRBJ2-7, with TRBD2 identical over 7 bases. The CDR3 spans 16 residues. V lost 8 bases, J lost 0 bases, and 13 bases stayed unmatched. Germline V gene lookup returns CDR1 LNHDA and CDR2 SQIVND (reference sequence). The DNA for the CDR3 is TGTGCCAGTCGGGGAGGGGACCTCTTAAACTCCTACGAGCAGTACTTC. It codes for CASRGGDLLNSYEQYF.

This clonotype was observed a few times. The chain links TRBV6-5 to TRBJ2-2; D is tentatively TRBD1 or TRBD2 (6 bases each). The ends were cut back, 5 bases at V and 3 bases at J, with 16 bases in the middle. The germline CDR1 and CDR2 sequences are MNHEY and SVGAGI. The CDR3 contains 16 residues. The CDR3 here is CASSHGGRAHTGELFF. DNA for the CDR3: TGTGCCAGCAGTCACGGGGGCAGGGCCCACACCGGGGAGCTGTTTTTT.

This clonotype was counted at least ten times. The chain employs TRBV19 and TRBJ1-4, with TRBD1 identical over 7 bases. The V and J ends lost 11 bases and 0 bases, in that order; junction bases with no gene match: 6. The CDR3 covers 14 residues. Looked up from germline, CDR1 is LNHDA and CDR2 is SQIVND (reference sequence). CDR3 sequence reads: CACRQGATNEKLFF. In DNA form, the CDR3 reads TGTGCCTGCCGACAGGGCGCAACTAATGAAAAACTGTTTTTT. Filled out from reference TRBV19 and TRBJ1-4, the complete variable domain reads DGGITQSPKYLFRKEGQNVTLSCEQNLNHDAMYWYRQDPGQGLRLIYYSQIVNDFQKGDIAEGYSVSREKKESFPLTVTSAQKNPTAFYLCACRQGATNEKLFFGSGTQLSVL.

A note on this clonotype: The CDR3 does not end in the conserved phenylalanine or tryptophan, so this is likely a read error. V and J are TRBV20-1 and TRBJ1-1; 7 nucleotides agree with TRBD1. Germline CDR1 reads DFQATT; CDR2 reads SNEGSKA (reference sequence). V shed 6 bases, J shed 1 base, and the junction held 5 bases outside the gene matches. The CDR3 is 13 residues long. The CDR3 spells CSATGVENTEAFL. CDR3 nucleotides: TGCAGTGCCACAGGGGTTGAGAACACTGAAGCTTTCCTT.

The V and J genes are TRBV10-3 and TRBJ1-1; 7 nucleotides match TRBD1. The CDR3 covers 17 residues. V shed 2 bases and J 7 bases; nucleotides not matched to a gene: 16. CDR1 and CDR2 (germline): ENHRY, SYGVKD. In DNA form, the CDR3 reads TGTGCCATCAGTGAGAAAGTGGACAGGACATCCTCCCATGAAGCTTTCTTT. Amino acid sequence: CAISEKVDRTSSHEAFF.

This clonotype appeared many times. The rearrangement joins TRBV5-6 to TRBJ2-7, with D hard to call. V lost 2 bases and J 2 bases, leaving 11 bases between the germline ends. Germline V CDR1 and CDR2: SGHDT, YYEEEE. This CDR3 contains 14 residues. The CDR3 nucleotides read TGTGCCAGCAGCTTATCTTCTGGGACCTACGAGCAGTACTTC. Protein: CASSLSSGTYEQYF. Looking up the rest from reference TRBV5-6 and TRBJ2-7 gives the full variable domain: DAGVTQSPTHLIKTRGQQVTLRCSPKSGHDTVSWYQQALGQGPQFIFQYYEEEERQRGNFPDRFSGHQFPNYSSELNVNALLLGDSALYLCASSLSSGTYEQYFGPGTRLTVT.

The chain recombines TRBV12-3 or TRBV12-4 with TRBJ2-5; tentatively, D is TRBD1 (5 bases). The length of the CDR3 is 14 residues. Between the trimmed V and J ends, which lost 7 bases and 3 bases, there was a span of 15 bases. The CDR3 DNA follows: TGTGCCAGCACCAAACCGACAGTAAAAGAGACCCAGTACTTC. Protein: CASTKPTVKETQYF.

Many counts were recorded for this clonotype. V usage is TRBV12-3 or TRBV12-4 and J usage is TRBJ1-2; D unresolved. The CDR3 totals 14 residues. Trimming left V 5 bases short and J 3 bases short, with 13 bases between. The chain's CDR3 is CASSGSLGYYGYTF. In nucleotides, the CDR3 is TGTGCCAGCAGTGGTTCCCTTGGATACTATGGCTACACCTTC.

There are a few counts of this clonotype. The chain combines TRBV7-8 with TRBJ2-7, with 7 nucleotides matching TRBD1. V lost 5 bases and J lost 4; bases outside the gene matches: 8. The germline gives CDR1 SGHVS, CDR2 FQNEAQ. This CDR3 has 14 residues. CDR3 nucleotides: TGTGCCAGCAGCCCTACAGGGGTCGTTTACGAGCAGTACTTC. This gives the protein CASSPTGVVYEQYF.

The chain couples TRBV29-1 to TRBJ1-1, with a tentative D call TRBD1 (6 bases). The CDR3 length is 12 residues. The germline CDR1 and CDR2 sequences are SQVTM and ANQGSEA. Deletions cut 4 bases from V and 5 bases from J, with 11 bases between. DNA of the CDR3: TGCAGCGTTGCCGGAAGGGGGACTGAAGCTTTCTTT. Translated: CSVAGRGTEAFF.